This passage covers 27 T cell receptor beta chains from one sample sequenced in a study of T-cell memory formation after mild COVID-19 (dated by TCRdb to the early 2020s). Library preparation was by 5' RACE. This sample was sequenced with an Illumina NovaSeq 6000. The public sequencing data were trimmed at Q25 with fastp and processed into clonotypes with MiXCR by TCRdb, which kept only in-frame beta chains. Entries are consolidated by CDR3 protein sequence, retaining the most common genes and DNA. The sample records approximately 340,000 distinct CDR3 sequences, roughly 13% of which are singletons. Over 20% of the sample goes to the ten largest clones. Sequenced sample: PBMCs or a T cell subset sorted from them (not recorded which). The receptors shown here come from a man between 18 and 35 years old who had mild COVID-19 (a few samples of this study predate the infection). The sample titles of this study are shuffled in the database, so cell type and time point are left out; the donor was told from shared clones.

The chain links TRBV12-3 or TRBV12-4 to TRBJ2-1; D is perhaps TRBD2 (5 bases). The CDR3 extends over 13 amino acids. Trimming left V 2 bases short and J 8 bases short, with 10 bases between. For the CDR3, the DNA is TGTGCCAGCAGTTTAACTAGTCTCCATGAGCAGTTCTTC. This encodes CASSLTSLHEQFF.

The chain links TRBV14 to TRBJ2-3; no firm D call. CDR1 and CDR2 from the germline V gene are SGHDN and FVKESK. V gave up 3 bases and J gave up 2 bases, with 9 bases separating them. The CDR3 is made up of 14 amino acids. CDR3 residues: CASSQFQSTDTQYF. In nucleotides, the CDR3 is TGTGCCAGCAGCCAGTTCCAGTCCACAGATACGCAGTATTTT.

In DNA form, the CDR3 reads TGTGCCAGCAGGGAGAACCTCGGCACAGATACGCAGTATTTT. Amino acids: CASRENLGTDTQYF. The chain has TRBV6-2 or TRBV6-3 and TRBJ2-3; no reliable D call. The CDR3 runs 14 residues. Trimming cost V 6 bases and J 1 base, with 11 bases left between them. Per germline, CDR1 MNHEY and CDR2 SVGEGT.

V gene TRBV7-6 combines with J gene TRBJ2-1; TRBD2 aligns across 9 bases. V was clipped by 4 bases and J by 2 bases; unmatched bases: 6. The CDR3 length is 16 residues. CDR1 is SGHVS and CDR2 is FNYEAQ in the germline V gene. DNA for the CDR3: TGTGCCAGCAGCTCGGGCGGGGGGGCGGCCTACAATGAGCAGTTCTTC. Its translation is CASSSGGGAAYNEQFF.

This clonotype was counted ten times or more. Its ends do not fully match the called genes, so a read error is possible. V is TRBV23-1 and J is TRBJ1-5, with D unclear. TRBV23-1 counts as an open reading frame of uncertain function. The CDR3 runs 9 residues. For the CDR3, the DNA is TGCGCCAGCATTCAGCCCCAGCATTTT. Amino acids: CASIQPQHF.

This clonotype was observed a few times. CDR3 sequence reads: CASSFGGGPNEQYF. CDR3 DNA sequence: TGTGCCAGCAGCTTCGGGGGGGGGCCCAACGAGCAGTACTTC. The rearrangement joins TRBV7-9 to TRBJ2-7, with 8 bases identical to TRBD2. Germline lookup yields CDR1 SEHNR and CDR2 FQNEAQ (reference sequence). V trimming: 3 bases; J trimming: 5 bases; junction bases outside the gene matches: 6. The CDR3 has 14 residues.

CDR3 loop: CASSSRGDTGELFF. The CDR3 DNA is TGTGCCAGCAGCTCCAGGGGGGACACCGGGGAGCTGTTTTTT. The gene calls are TRBV7-6 and TRBJ2-2; D may be TRBD1 (7 bases). CDR3 length equals 14 residues. Trimming cost V 4 bases and J 3 bases, with 9 bases left between them. The germline V gene has CDR1 SGHVS and CDR2 FNYEAQ.

This clonotype has at least ten counts. CDR3 residues: CASSSNTGELFF. DNA for the CDR3: TGTGCCAGCAGCTCAAACACCGGGGAGCTGTTTTTT. The V call is TRBV13, the J call TRBJ2-2; D unresolved. The germline gives CDR1 PRHDT, CDR2 FYEKMQ (reference sequence). The ends were cut back, 4 bases at V and 2 bases at J, with 2 bases in the middle. The CDR3 is 12 amino acids.

This clonotype was recorded many times. The V and J genes are TRBV7-6 and TRBJ2-5; 7 bases map to TRBD1. CDR1 SGHVS and CDR2 FNYEAQ come from the germline V gene. The V segment lost 7 bases and the J segment 2 bases; nucleotides outside the gene matches: 7. The CDR3 is 14 residues long. This CDR3 is CASTWGQLQETQYF. The CDR3 coding sequence is TGTGCCAGCACCTGGGGACAGCTACAAGAGACCCAGTACTTC.

This clonotype was seen more than once but under ten times. This chain uses TRBV7-9 with TRBJ1-2; no firm D call. The CDR3 loop spans 14 amino acids. The germline CDR1 and CDR2 sequences are SEHNR and FQNEAQ (reference sequence). V shed 5 bases and J shed 6 bases, with 16 bases lying between them. The CDR3 sequence: CASSPPGRANGYTF. The CDR3 nucleotides are TGTGCCAGCAGCCCGCCCGGGAGGGCTAATGGCTACACCTTC.

The table lists this clonotype with a few counts. The V gene is TRBV12-3 or TRBV12-4, the J gene TRBJ1-4, with 7 bases that match TRBD1. The CDR3 sequence is 14 residues long. Germline trimming cut 6 bases from V and 6 bases from J; bases unmatched to any gene: 7. The CDR3 nucleotides read TGTGCCAGCAGGATGACAGGGAATTATGAAAAACTGTTTTTT. It translates to CASRMTGNYEKLFF.

This sequence joins TRBV27 and TRBJ2-1, with 7 bases fitting TRBD2. This CDR3 spans 13 amino acids. The germline V gene has CDR1 MNHEY and CDR2 SMNVEV (reference sequence). The ends lost 6 bases at V and 4 bases at J; junction bases unmatched: 3. The CDR3 spells CASRSGKYNEQFF. CDR3 nucleotide sequence: TGTGCCAGCAGAAGCGGGAAATACAATGAGCAGTTCTTC.

This clonotype was recorded a few times. The V call is TRBV5-1, the J call TRBJ2-1, with 13 bases lining up with TRBD2. Germline V CDR1 and CDR2: SGHRS, YFSETQ. V was clipped by 4 bases and J by 3 bases; unmatched bases: 4. CDR3 length: 16 amino acids. The chain's CDR3 is CASSDGTSGDYNEQFF. The CDR3 DNA is TGCGCCAGCAGCGATGGGACTAGCGGGGACTACAATGAGCAGTTCTTC.

The chain uses TRBV19 and TRBJ1-2, with a tentative D call TRBD1 (5 bases). CDR3 length equals 16 residues. V gave up 3 bases and J gave up 8 bases, with 22 bases separating them. The germline gives CDR1 LNHDA, CDR2 SQIVND (reference sequence). The CDR3 nucleotides are TGTGCCAGTAGTATTCTAGAGGCAGGGTTTTCGCGCGGCTACACCTTC. It encodes CASSILEAGFSRGYTF.

This clonotype was counted ten times or more. J is TRBJ2-3 and V is TRBV7-2; TRBD2 aligns across 7 bases. This CDR3 is 15 amino acids long. Germline CDR1 is SGHTA and CDR2 is FQGNSA. V shed 4 bases, J shed 1 base, and the junction held 5 bases outside the gene matches. The CDR3: CASSSFRGGTDTQYF. The CDR3 DNA follows: TGTGCCAGCAGCTCATTCCGGGGGGGCACAGATACGCAGTATTTT.

The V call is TRBV6-5, the J call TRBJ2-5, with no clear D. V gave up 10 bases and J gave up 4 bases, with 19 bases separating them. Germline V lookup: CDR1 MNHEY, CDR2 SVGAGI. The CDR3 has 14 amino acids. This CDR3 is CAIAKGRGRETQYF. In DNA, the CDR3 is TGTGCCATCGCGAAGGGCAGAGGACGAGAGACCCAGTACTTC.

This clonotype was seen a few times. The rearrangement links TRBV9 to TRBJ2-3, with unresolved D. The CDR3 spans 13 residues. Per germline, CDR1 SGDLS and CDR2 YYNGEE. V lost 8 bases and J 1 base, leaving 11 bases between the germline ends. The CDR3 here is CASGQLGTDTQYF. The DNA of the CDR3 is TGTGCCAGTGGCCAGTTGGGCACAGATACGCAGTATTTT.

The rearrangement joins TRBV5-1 to TRBJ2-5; D is uncertain. Germline loops: CDR1 SGHRS, CDR2 YFSETQ. V gave up 0 bases and J gave up 4 bases, with 10 bases separating them. There are 14 residues in the CDR3. The CDR3 DNA follows: TGCGCCAGCAGCTTGGCCGGGCTTGGAGAGACCCAGTACTTC. This codes for CASSLAGLGETQYF.

The V call is TRBV29-1, the J call TRBJ2-1, with D possibly matching TRBD2 (5 bases). V was pared by 4 bases and J by 1 base, with 8 bases between. The CDR3 totals 13 residues. Looked up from germline, CDR1 is SQVTM and CDR2 is ANQGSEA. CDR3: CSVARESYNEQFF. CDR3 in DNA: TGCAGCGTTGCGAGGGAATCCTACAATGAGCAGTTCTTC.

This clonotype was picked up a small number of times. The rearrangement joins TRBV20-1 to TRBJ2-1; 7 bases are shared with TRBD2. In germline, CDR1 is DFQATT, CDR2 SNEGSKA (reference sequence). CDR3 size: 15 residues. V trimming: 1 base; J trimming: 10 bases; junction bases outside the gene matches: 13. CDR3 residues: CSARGDYHHPREQFF. The CDR3, as DNA: TGCAGTGCTAGAGGGGACTACCATCATCCCCGCGAGCAGTTCTTC.

At least ten counts were recorded for this clonotype. The V and J genes are TRBV18 and TRBJ2-5, with D perhaps given as TRBD1 or TRBD2 (5 bases each). Looked up from germline, CDR1 is KGHSH and CDR2 is LQKENI. CDR3 length equals 16 residues. With 1 base removed from V and 5 bases from J, the gap between germline ends came to 17 bases. The CDR3 DNA reads as TGTGCCAGCTCACCACAGATCCCGGGGACGACGGAGACCCAGTACTTC. As protein: CASSPQIPGTTETQYF.

This clonotype has just a few counts. The chain combines TRBV10-2 with TRBJ2-7; D is tentatively TRBD1 or TRBD2 (5 bases each). The length of the CDR3 is 14 residues. The germline V and J ends were trimmed by 6 bases and 0 bases, with 12 bases remaining between them. Germline lookup yields CDR1 WSHSY and CDR2 SAAADI. The CDR3, as DNA: TGCGCCAGCAGGGCCGGGGCAGACTCCTACGAGCAGTACGTC. Translated, it gives CASRAGADSYEQYV.

The genes are TRBV5-5 and TRBJ1-5; D gene ambiguous. Between the trimmed V and J ends, which lost 0 bases and 7 bases, there was a span of 11 bases. Germline lookup yields CDR1 SGHKS and CDR2 YYEKEE (reference sequence). The CDR3 runs 14 residues. In DNA form, the CDR3 reads TGTGCCAGCAGCTTGGCTCCCCCCCAGCAGCCCCAGCATTTT. Protein sequence: CASSLAPPQQPQHF.

The chain uses TRBV5-1 and TRBJ2-7, with D tentatively TRBD1 (6 bases). This CDR3 region has 15 residues. Looked up from germline, CDR1 is SGHRS and CDR2 is YFSETQ. Trimming took 0 bases from V and 6 from J, leaving 16 bases between them. The CDR3 region is CASSLGMVRGSEQYF. For the CDR3, the DNA is TGCGCCAGCAGCTTGGGAATGGTCAGGGGTTCCGAGCAGTACTTC. The full variable domain, with the rest looked up from reference TRBV5-1 and TRBJ2-7, is KAGVTQTPRYLIKTRGQQVTLSCSPISGHRSVSWYQQTPGQGLQFLFEYFSETQRNKGNFPGRFSGRQFSNSRSEMNVSTLELGDSALYLCASSLGMVRGSEQYFGPGTRLTVT.

This clonotype was seen many times. The chain has TRBV5-1 and TRBJ2-1; TRBD1 aligns across 8 bases. With V trimmed by 3 bases and J by 6 bases, 8 bases remained unmatched. This CDR3 has 15 amino acids. Germline V lookup: CDR1 SGHRS, CDR2 YFSETQ. CDR3 DNA: TGCGCCAGCAGCTCGACAGGGGTTGAGGGCAATGAGCAGTTCTTC. Translation gives CASSSTGVEGNEQFF.

This clonotype has a handful of counts. The chain couples TRBV4-1 to TRBJ2-3; D is unresolved. In germline, CDR1 is MGHRA, CDR2 YSYEKL. This CDR3 is 15 amino acids long. The ends were cut back, 2 bases at V and 6 bases at J, with 15 bases in the middle. The CDR3 sequence is CASSQIASTSDTQYF. CDR3 coding DNA: TGCGCCAGCAGCCAAATCGCCTCCACATCGGATACGCAGTATTTT.

This chain connects TRBV6-1 to TRBJ2-7; 8 positions agree with TRBD1. The ends lost 11 bases at V and 0 bases at J; junction bases unmatched: 6. The CDR3 covers 13 residues. Germline V gene data show CDR1 as MNHNS and CDR2 as SASEGT. The CDR3 loop is CAARTGSSYEQYV. The DNA for the CDR3 is TGTGCCGCCCGGACAGGGAGCTCCTACGAGCAGTACGTC.